Included here is one T cell receptor (beta chain) sequence, with context. The junction departs from germline at one end; a sequencing error may be responsible. As defined, naive CD8 cells were CD45RO-negative and positively selected for CCR7, with terminally differentiated effector memory CD45RA+ cells excluded. This CDR3 spans 16 amino acids. Looked up from germline, CDR1 is SGHRS and CDR2 is YFSETQ. The data belong to a study of shared clonotypes between healthy human individuals. The wider study: Donors consisted of two women and a few men between 18 and 49. For every donor, three CD4 naive, three CD4 memory, two CD8 naive and one CD8 memory plates were used.

Assay execution proceeded at the deep level. Sequencing used immunoSEQ multiplex PCR; TCRdb keeps in-frame clones, though not all of them. The repertoire includes about 650,000 clones, 95% of them detected once, and less than 0.13% sits in the top ten. This clonotype originated in a young woman in good health. Sequenced sample: naive CD8+ T cells sorted from blood. The chain links TRBV5-1 to TRBJ2-7, with 7 bases lining up with TRBD2. The CDR3 is CASSGERAGKGLGQYF. In nucleotides, the CDR3 is TGTGCCAGCAGCGGGGAGCGGGCAGGGAAGGGCCTCGGGCAGTACTTC.